Here is one T cell receptor (beta chain) with its context. This clonotype was counted at least ten times. Its cognate antigen has yet to be identified. Base-call qualities are not available, and no considerably larger clone is one nucleotide away. The sample is drawn from a study of patients with pleural tuberculosis (dated 2014 in TCRdb). Instrument used: Illumina Genome Analyzer IIx. TCRdb trimmed the raw reads at Q25, called clones with MiXCR and kept productive beta chains. Rows are combined by CDR3 protein, so each entry shows the most common genes and DNA. For this sample there are 29,000 or so distinct CDR3 sequences; roughly 18% appear just once. Roughly 4% of the sample rests with the top ten. The CDR3 goes from the cysteine to the phenylalanine over 13 residues. The DNA shown is the 39-base CDR3, in frame from base 1. Trimmed from V: 0 bases; trimmed from J: 2 bases; junction bases lacking a gene match: 1. CDR1 is given as SQVTM and CDR2 as ANQGSEA, both from the germline V gene.

The material sequenced was peripheral blood. The chain employs TRBV29-1 and TRBJ2-7; 7 junctional bases match TRBD1. This clonotype originated in a human donor with pleural tuberculosis. The sequenced DNA is TGCAGCGTTGAAGAAGACAGGGCCTACGAGCAGTACTTC. This encodes CSVEEDRAYEQYF.